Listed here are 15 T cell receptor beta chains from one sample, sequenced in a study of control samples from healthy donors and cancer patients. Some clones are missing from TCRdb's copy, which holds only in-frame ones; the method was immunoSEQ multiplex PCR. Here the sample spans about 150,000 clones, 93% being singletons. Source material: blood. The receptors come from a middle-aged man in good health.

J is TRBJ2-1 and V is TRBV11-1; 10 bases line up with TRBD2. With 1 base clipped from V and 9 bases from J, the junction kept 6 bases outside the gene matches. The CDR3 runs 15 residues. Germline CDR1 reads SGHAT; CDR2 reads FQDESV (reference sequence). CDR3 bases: TGTGCCAGCAGCTTAGGGCTAGCGGGAGTGGGTGAGCAGTTCTTC. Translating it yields CASSLGLAGVGEQFF.

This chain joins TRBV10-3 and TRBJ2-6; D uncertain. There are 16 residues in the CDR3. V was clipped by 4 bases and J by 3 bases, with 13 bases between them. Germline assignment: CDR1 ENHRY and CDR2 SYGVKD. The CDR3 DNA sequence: TGTGCCATCAGTGCGAGCGTAGCCCTTGGGGCCAACGTCCTGACTTTC. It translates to CAISASVALGANVLTF.

CDR3 amino acids: CASSVEGGGRANTGELFF. CDR3 sequence (DNA): TGTGCCAGCAGCGTAGAGGGTGGCGGGAGGGCCAATACCGGGGAGCTGTTTTTT. V usage is TRBV9 and J usage is TRBJ2-2; the match to TRBD2 covers 9 bases. V was pared by 0 bases and J by 5 bases, with 11 bases of the junction left unmatched. CDR3 length equals 18 residues. Per the germline V gene, CDR1 is SGDLS and CDR2 is YYNGEE.

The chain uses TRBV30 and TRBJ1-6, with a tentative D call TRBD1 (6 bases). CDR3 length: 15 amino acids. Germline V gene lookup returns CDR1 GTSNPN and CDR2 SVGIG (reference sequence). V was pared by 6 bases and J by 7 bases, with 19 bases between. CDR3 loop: CACATGLRTNSPLHF. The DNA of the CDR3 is TGTGCCTGCGCGACAGGCCTCCGAACAAATTCACCCCTCCACTTT.

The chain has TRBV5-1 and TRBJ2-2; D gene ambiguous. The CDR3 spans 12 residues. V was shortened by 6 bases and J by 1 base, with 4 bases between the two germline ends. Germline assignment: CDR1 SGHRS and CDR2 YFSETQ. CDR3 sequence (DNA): TGCGCCAGCACACAGAACACCGGGGAGCTGTTTTTT. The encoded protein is CASTQNTGELFF.

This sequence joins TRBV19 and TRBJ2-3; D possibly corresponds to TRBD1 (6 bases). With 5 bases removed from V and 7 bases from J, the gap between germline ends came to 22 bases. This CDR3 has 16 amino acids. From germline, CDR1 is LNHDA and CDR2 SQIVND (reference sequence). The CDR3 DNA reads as TGTGCCAGTAGTCTTCAAACAGGGCTTGGGGTAAATACGCAGTATTTT. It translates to CASSLQTGLGVNTQYF.

CDR3 protein: CASSRTAYQETQYF. In nucleotides, the CDR3 is TGTGCCAGCAGCCGGACAGCGTACCAAGAGACCCAGTACTTC. This sequence joins TRBV27 and TRBJ2-5, with D perhaps matching TRBD1 (6 bases). CDR1 MNHEY and CDR2 SMNVEV come from the germline V gene (reference sequence). The CDR3 is 14 residues long. V lost 6 bases and J lost 0, with 11 bases in between.

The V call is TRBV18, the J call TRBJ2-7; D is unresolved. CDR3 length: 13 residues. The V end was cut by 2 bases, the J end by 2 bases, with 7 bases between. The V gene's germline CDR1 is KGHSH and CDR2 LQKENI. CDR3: CASSPVTPYEQYF. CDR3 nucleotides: TGTGCCAGCTCACCAGTGACCCCCTACGAGCAGTACTTC.

CDR3 loop: CASKKRGGRALTGELFF. CDR3 in DNA: TGTGCCAGCAAAAAAAGGGGCGGGAGGGCCCTTACCGGGGAGCTGTTTTTT. This chain uses TRBV3-1 (or the pseudogene TRBV3-2) with TRBJ2-2, with TRBD2 matching over 9 bases. J was trimmed by 5 bases and V by 7 bases; bases with no gene match: 14. The CDR3 length is 17 residues. CDR1 LGHDT and CDR2 YNNKEL come from the germline V gene (reference sequence).

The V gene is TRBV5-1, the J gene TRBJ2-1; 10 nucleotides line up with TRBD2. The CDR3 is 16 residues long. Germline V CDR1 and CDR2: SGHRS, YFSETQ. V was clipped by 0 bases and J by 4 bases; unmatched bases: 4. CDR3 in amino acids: CASSLGGTSEYNEQFF. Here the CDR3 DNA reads TGCGCCAGCAGCTTGGGTGGGACTAGCGAATACAATGAGCAGTTCTTC.

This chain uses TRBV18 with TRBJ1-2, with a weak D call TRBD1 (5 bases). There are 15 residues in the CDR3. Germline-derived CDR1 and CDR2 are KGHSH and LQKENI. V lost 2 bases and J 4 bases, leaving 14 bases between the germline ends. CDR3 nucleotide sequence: TGTGCCAGCTCACCATCGGTCAGGGAGCTCTATGGCTACACCTTC. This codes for CASSPSVRELYGYTF.

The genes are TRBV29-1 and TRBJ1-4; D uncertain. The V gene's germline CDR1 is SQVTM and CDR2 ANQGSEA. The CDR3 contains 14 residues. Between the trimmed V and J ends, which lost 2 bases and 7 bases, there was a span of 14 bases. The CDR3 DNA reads TGCAGCGTTGAAACGAGGGAAGGTAGTGAAAAACTGTTTTTT. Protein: CSVETREGSEKLFF.

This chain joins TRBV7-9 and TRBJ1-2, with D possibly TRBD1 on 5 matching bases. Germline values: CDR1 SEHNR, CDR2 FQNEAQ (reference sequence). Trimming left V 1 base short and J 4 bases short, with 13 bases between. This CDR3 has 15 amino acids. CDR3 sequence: CASSLGGAPIYGYTF. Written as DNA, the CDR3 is TGTGCCAGCAGCTTAGGAGGGGCACCGATCTATGGCTACACCTTC.

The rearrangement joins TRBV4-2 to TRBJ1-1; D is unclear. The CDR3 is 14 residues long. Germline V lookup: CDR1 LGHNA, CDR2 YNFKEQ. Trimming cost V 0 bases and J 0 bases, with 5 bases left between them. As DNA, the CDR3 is TGTGCCAGCAGCCAAGACGGGATGAACACTGAAGCTTTCTTT. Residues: CASSQDGMNTEAFF.

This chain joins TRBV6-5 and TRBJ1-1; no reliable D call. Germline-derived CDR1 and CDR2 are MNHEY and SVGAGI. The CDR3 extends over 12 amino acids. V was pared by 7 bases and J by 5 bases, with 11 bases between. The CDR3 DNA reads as TGTGCCAGCATTATGGTCCGAACTGAAGCTTTCTTT. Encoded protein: CASIMVRTEAFF.